The clone carrying this T cell receptor beta chain has only a few counts. What it binds is not known. In germline, CDR1 is SNHLY, CDR2 FYNNEI. CDR3 length: 14 amino acids. V was clipped by 5 bases and J by 1 base, with 9 bases between them. The sample belongs to a study of immune evolution from preneoplasia to lung adenocarcinoma. Resections took place in Japan or China from the mid-2010s to the late 2010s. Premalignant or tumor cells were enriched by macro-dissection after pathologic assessment. Profiling relied on immunoSEQ multiplex PCR, and the TCRdb table lists in-frame clones only, not all of them. The top ten hold around 4% of the sample, which has about 14,000 clones, more than 80% seen once. Study-wide results and limits: Compared with EGFR-mutant or double wild-type lesions, KRAS-mutant nodules were more clonal.

This clonotype originated in a person between 65 and 79 years old with lung adenocarcinoma. The source material was FFPE minimally invasive lung adenocarcinoma tissue. V is TRBV2 and J is TRBJ1-3; D is ambiguous. CDR3 sequence (DNA): TGTGCCAGCAGTCCCGGACTATCTGGAAACACCATATATTTT. This codes for CASSPGLSGNTIYF.